The table lists the clone carrying this TCR beta chain with a count of one. CDR3 size: 13 residues. Germline lookup yields CDR1 LNHNV and CDR2 YYDKDF (reference sequence). Deletions cut 4 bases from V and 10 bases from J, with 11 bases between. This sample stems from a study of OX40 agonist ivuxolimab in advanced cancers. The protocol was immunoSEQ multiplex PCR, while the TCRdb copy is restricted to in-frame clones and leaves out a portion. The data contain about 33,000 clones, about 81% of them singletons. The gene calls are TRBV15 and TRBJ1-6; D gene ambiguous. This sequence originates from an adult with an advanced solid tumor such as melanoma, head and neck, liver or kidney cancer. Source: CD4+ or CD8+ T cells sorted from blood, taken in a trial of the OX40 agonist ivuxolimab. The CDR3 region is CATSKGGESPLHF. CDR3 nucleotide sequence: TGTGCCACCAGCAAGGGTGGGGAGTCACCCCTCCACTTT.